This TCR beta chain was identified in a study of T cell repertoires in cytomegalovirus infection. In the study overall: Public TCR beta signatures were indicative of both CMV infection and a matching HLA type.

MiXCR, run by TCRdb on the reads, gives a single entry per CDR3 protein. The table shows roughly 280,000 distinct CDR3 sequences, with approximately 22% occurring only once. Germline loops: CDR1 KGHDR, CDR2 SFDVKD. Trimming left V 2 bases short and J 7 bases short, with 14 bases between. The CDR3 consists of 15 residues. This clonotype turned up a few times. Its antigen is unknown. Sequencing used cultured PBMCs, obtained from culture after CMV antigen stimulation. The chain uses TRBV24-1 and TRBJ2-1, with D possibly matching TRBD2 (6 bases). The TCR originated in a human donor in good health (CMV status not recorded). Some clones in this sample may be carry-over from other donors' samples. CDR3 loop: CATSDSGRMRNEQFF. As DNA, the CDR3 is TGTGCCACCAGTGATTCCGGGAGAATGCGGAATGAGCAGTTCTTC.